This T cell receptor (beta chain) was captured in a study of siplizumab effects on memory and regulatory T cells. Around 100,000 TCR templates underwent assay in each sample. TCRdb's table, derived via immunoSEQ multiplex PCR, lists solely in-frame clones and lacks some. The table shows more than 90,000 clones, with roughly 94% occurring only once. This clone appeared a single time. The antigen remains undetermined. CDR3 length: 14 amino acids. CDR1 is SGHAT, CDR2 FQNNGV, per germline. Germline trimming cut 5 bases from V and 4 bases from J; bases unmatched to any gene: 8. Notes on the study in general: Unstimulated subset assignment was obtained for only a minor fraction of alloreactive clones. Significantly reduced by siplizumab was the cumulative frequency of alloreactive sequences, namely those traceable to unstimulated CD4+ memory cells. Proliferating CD4+ or CD8+ clones, roughly 80-95% of them, lacked an assignable naive or memory phenotype.

The rearrangement uses TRBV11-2 and TRBJ2-7; TRBD2 aligns across 7 bases. The TCR sequence derives from a human donor in good health. The sequencing input was non-Treg CD4+ T cells sorted from blood. This CDR3 reads CASSLLREGYEQYF. The CDR3 DNA reads as TGTGCCAGCAGCCTTTTGAGGGAGGGTTACGAGCAGTACTTC. The entire variable domain, with the rest obtained from reference TRBV11-2 and TRBJ2-7, is as follows: EAGVAQSPRYKIIEKRQSVAFWCNPISGHATLYWYQQILGQGPKLLIQFQNNGVVDDSQLPKDRFSAERLKGVDSTLKIQPAKLEDSAVYLCASSLLREGYEQYFGPGTRLTVT.